Listed here is a single TCR beta chain. The antigen this receptor binds is unknown. No base quality information exists; no much larger clone differs at one position. The library was made by the immunoSEQ multiplex PCR assay. In TCRdb, the immuneACCESS table is reduced to in-frame sequences with V and J assigned. These tables do not hold every clone; where another copy was compared, an unresolved V gene accounts for under half, and the others remain unexplained. The table for this sample lists over 55,000 clones; 85% to 95% of them were counted only once. The ten largest clones add up to roughly 0.9% of the sample. The data were obtained in a study of control samples from healthy donors and cancer patients (dated by TCRdb to about 2020). The germline V gene (reference sequence) supplies CDR1 LNHDA and CDR2 SQIVND. Counted from cysteine to phenylalanine, this CDR3 has 15 amino acids. Solely the CDR3 DNA is kept, with 45 bases framed from the first base. V is cut by 6 bases and J by 1 base, and the space between the germline ends is 14 bases.

The rearrangement combines TRBV19 with TRBJ2-3; the D gene is perhaps TRBD2, from 6 matching bases. This receptor was obtained from a man aged 25 to 45 with colorectal cancer. Material for sequencing was PBMCs. The CDR3 reads as follows: CASRGTGGRTDTQYF. The DNA is TGTGCCAGTAGGGGAACAGGAGGGCGCACAGATACGCAGTATTTT.